This paragraph covers one T cell receptor (beta chain) sequence. Its specificity is unknown. These data are taken from a study of persistence of HIV-infected CD4 T cells. This nonspecific control used anti-CD3/anti-CD28 bead stimulation of CD4+ T cells. CD4+ T cells upregulating both CD40 ligand and CD69 were sorted as responding cells. CD8+ T cells were removed from PBMCs prior to stimulation. This was the immunoSEQ version 4 assay in survey mode. Assay used: immunoSEQ multiplex PCR; TCRdb lists only in-frame clones, some missing. The table shows more than 35,000 clones, with 90% to 95% occurring only once. Study-wide results and caveats: Degenerate expanded CDR3beta sequences were enriched among CMV- and Gag-responding cells.

The source is an adult man with HIV who was CMV-seropositive. Material: CD4+ T cells sorted from PBMCs after roughly 18-hour stimulation, obtained from a patient who received antiretroviral therapy.

In nucleotides, the CDR3 is TGCGCCAGCACCCGGGACAGCAACACCGGGGAGCTGTTTTTT. Residues: CASTRDSNTGELFF. The chain is built from TRBV5-1 and TRBJ2-2, with TRBD1 identical over 7 bases. V gave up 6 bases and J gave up 2 bases; unmatched junction bases: 4. Per the germline V gene, CDR1 is SGHRS and CDR2 is YFSETQ. The CDR3 is 14 residues long.